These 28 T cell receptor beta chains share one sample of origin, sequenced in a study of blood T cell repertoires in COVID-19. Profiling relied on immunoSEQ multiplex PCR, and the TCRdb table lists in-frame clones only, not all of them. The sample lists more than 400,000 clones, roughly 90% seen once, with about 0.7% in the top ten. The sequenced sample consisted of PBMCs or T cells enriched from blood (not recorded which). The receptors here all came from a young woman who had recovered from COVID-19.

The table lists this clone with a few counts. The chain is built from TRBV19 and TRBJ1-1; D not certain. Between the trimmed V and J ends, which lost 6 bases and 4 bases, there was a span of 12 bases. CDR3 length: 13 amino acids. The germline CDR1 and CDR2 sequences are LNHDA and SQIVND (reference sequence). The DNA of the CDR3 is TGTGCCAGTAGCTATGGAGTGGGCACTGAAGCTTTCTTT. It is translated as CASSYGVGTEAFF. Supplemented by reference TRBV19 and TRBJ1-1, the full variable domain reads DGGITQSPKYLFRKEGQNVTLSCEQNLNHDAMYWYRQDPGQGLRLIYYSQIVNDFQKGDIAEGYSVSREKKESFPLTVTSAQKNPTAFYLCASSYGVGTEAFFGQGTRLTVV.

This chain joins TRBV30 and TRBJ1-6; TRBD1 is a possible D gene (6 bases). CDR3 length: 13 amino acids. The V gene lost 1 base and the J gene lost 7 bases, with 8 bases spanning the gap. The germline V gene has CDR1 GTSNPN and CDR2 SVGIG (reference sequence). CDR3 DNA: TGTGCCTGGAGTGGACAGGTAAATTCACCCCTCCACTTT. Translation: CAWSGQVNSPLHF.

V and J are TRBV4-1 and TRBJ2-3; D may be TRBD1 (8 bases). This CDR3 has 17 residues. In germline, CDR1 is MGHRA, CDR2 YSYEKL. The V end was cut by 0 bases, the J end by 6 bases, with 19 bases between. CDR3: CASSQEQGGAGRDTQYF. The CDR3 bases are TGCGCCAGCAGCCAAGAACAGGGGGGAGCGGGACGGGATACGCAGTATTTT.

The CDR3 sequence is CASSLARVQDYGYTF. CDR3 bases: TGTGCCAGCAGCTTAGCGCGGGTCCAGGACTATGGCTACACCTTC. The chain combines TRBV7-8 with TRBJ1-2; no reliable D call. Deletions cut 0 bases from V and 3 bases from J, with 11 bases between. The CDR3 is made up of 15 amino acids. Per germline, CDR1 SGHVS and CDR2 FQNEAQ. Full variable domain (rest looked up from reference TRBV7-8 and TRBJ1-2): GAGVSQSPRYKVAKRGQDVALRCDPISGHVSLFWYQQALGQGPEFLTYFQNEAQLDKSGLPSDRFFAERPEGSVSTLKIQRTQQEDSAVYLCASSLARVQDYGYTFGSGTRLTVV.

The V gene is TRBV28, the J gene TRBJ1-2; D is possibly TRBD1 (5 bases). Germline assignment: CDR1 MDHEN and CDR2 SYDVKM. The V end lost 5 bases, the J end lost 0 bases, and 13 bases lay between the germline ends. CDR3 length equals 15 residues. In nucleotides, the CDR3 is TGTGCCAGCAGTGGACCAGGGTCTCCTAACTATGGCTACACCTTC. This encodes CASSGPGSPNYGYTF.

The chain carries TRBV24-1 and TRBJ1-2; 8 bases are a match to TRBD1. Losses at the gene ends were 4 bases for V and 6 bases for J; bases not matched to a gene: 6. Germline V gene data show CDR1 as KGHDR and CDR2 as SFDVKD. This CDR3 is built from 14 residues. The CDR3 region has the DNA TGTGCCACCAGTGACCGGGGACAGGAGAATGGCTACACCTTC. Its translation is CATSDRGQENGYTF.

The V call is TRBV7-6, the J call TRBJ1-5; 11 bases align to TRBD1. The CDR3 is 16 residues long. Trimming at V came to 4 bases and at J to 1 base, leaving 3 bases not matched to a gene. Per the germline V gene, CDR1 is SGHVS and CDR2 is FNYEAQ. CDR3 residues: CASSSGDRGSNQPQHF. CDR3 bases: TGTGCCAGCAGCTCTGGGGACAGGGGGAGCAATCAGCCCCAGCATTTT.

The CDR3 sequence is CASGGQGGPSGYSNQPQHF. CDR3 DNA: TGCGCCAGCGGGGGACAGGGGGGTCCCTCAGGGTATAGCAATCAGCCCCAGCATTTT. The chain recombines TRBV5-1 with TRBJ1-5; 11 nucleotides line up with TRBD1. Germline CDR1 is SGHRS and CDR2 is YFSETQ. The trim removed 7 bases at V and 0 bases at J, leaving 15 bases unmatched. This CDR3 spans 19 amino acids.

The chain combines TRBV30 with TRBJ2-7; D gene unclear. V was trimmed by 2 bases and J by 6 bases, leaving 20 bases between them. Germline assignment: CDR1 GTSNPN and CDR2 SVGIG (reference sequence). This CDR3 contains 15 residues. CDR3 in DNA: TGTGCCTGGAGTCGAGGCTTGGGTCAACTGGGCGAGCAGTACTTC. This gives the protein CAWSRGLGQLGEQYF.

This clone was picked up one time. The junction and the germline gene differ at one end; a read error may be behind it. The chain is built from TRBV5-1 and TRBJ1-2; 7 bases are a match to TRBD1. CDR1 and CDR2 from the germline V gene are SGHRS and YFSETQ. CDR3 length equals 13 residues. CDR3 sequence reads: CASSPLHGQAADF. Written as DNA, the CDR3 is TGCGCCAGCAGCCCCCTGCACGGACAGGCCGCAGACTTC.

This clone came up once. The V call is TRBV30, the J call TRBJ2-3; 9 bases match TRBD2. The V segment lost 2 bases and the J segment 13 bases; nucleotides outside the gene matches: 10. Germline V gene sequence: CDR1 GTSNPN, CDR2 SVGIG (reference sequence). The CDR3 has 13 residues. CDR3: CAWSRLAGAYKYF. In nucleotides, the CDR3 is TGTGCCTGGAGTAGATTAGCGGGGGCCTACAAGTATTTT.

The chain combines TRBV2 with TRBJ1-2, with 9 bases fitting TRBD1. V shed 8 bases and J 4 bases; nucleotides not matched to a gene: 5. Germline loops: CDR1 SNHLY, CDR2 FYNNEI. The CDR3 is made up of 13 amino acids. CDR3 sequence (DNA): TGTGCCAGCCGGACAGGGGCCTCCTATGGCTACACCTTC. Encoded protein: CASRTGASYGYTF. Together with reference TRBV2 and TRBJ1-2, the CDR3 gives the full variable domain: EPEVTQTPSHQVTQMGQEVILRCVPISNHLYFYWYRQILGQKVEFLVSFYNNEISEKSEIFDDQFSVERPDGSNFTLKIRSTKLEDSAMYFCASRTGASYGYTFGSGTRLTVV.

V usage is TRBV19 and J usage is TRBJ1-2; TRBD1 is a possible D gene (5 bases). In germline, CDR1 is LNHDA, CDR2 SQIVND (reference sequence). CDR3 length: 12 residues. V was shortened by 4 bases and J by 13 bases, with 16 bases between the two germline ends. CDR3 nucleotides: TGTGCCAGTAGTACTCCCCAGGGAGGAGGCACCTTC. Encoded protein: CASSTPQGGGTF.

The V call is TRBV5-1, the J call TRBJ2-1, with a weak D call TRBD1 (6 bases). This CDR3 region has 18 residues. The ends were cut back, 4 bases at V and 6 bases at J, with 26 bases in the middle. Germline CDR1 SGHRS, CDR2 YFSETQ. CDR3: CASSLTRPGQKMSNEQFF. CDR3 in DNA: TGCGCCAGCAGCCTTACTCGCCCGGGACAAAAGATGAGCAATGAGCAGTTCTTC.

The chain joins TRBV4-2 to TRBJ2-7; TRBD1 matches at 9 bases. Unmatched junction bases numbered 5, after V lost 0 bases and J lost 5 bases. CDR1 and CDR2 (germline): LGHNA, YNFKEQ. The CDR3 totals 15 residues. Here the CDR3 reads CASSQDRGQGDEQYF. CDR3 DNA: TGTGCCAGCAGCCAAGATAGGGGACAGGGAGACGAGCAGTACTTC.

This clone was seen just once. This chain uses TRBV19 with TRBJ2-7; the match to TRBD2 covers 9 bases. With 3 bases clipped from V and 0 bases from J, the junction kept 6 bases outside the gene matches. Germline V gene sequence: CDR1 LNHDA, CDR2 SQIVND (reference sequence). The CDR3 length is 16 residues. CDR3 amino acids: CASSIQAGGRSYEQYF. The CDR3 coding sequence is TGTGCCAGTAGTATTCAAGCGGGGGGCCGCTCCTACGAGCAGTACTTC.

The CDR3 nucleotides are TGTGCCAGCAGTTATCAAGGGACAGGCACCTACGAGCAGTACTTC. This translates into CASSYQGTGTYEQYF. The chain recombines TRBV6-2 or TRBV6-3 with TRBJ2-7, with 8 bases identical to TRBD1. The CDR3 contains 15 residues. J lost 2 bases, V lost 3 bases, and 6 bases had no gene match. Germline-derived CDR1 and CDR2 are MNHEY and SVGEGT.

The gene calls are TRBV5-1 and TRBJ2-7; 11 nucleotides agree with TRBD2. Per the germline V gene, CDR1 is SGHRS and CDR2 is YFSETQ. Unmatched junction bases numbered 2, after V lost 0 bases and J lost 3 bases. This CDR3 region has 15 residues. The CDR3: CASSLASGGFYEQYF. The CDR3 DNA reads TGCGCCAGCAGCTTGGCTAGCGGGGGGTTCTACGAGCAGTACTTC.

The CDR3 region is CASSQGHGYTF. DNA of the CDR3: TGCGCCAGCAGCCAGGGACACGGCTACACCTTC. The chain carries TRBV5-1 and TRBJ1-2; TRBD1 is a possible D gene (6 bases). The V end lost 4 bases, the J end lost 8 bases, and 9 bases lay between the germline ends. The germline gives CDR1 SGHRS, CDR2 YFSETQ. The CDR3 covers 11 residues.

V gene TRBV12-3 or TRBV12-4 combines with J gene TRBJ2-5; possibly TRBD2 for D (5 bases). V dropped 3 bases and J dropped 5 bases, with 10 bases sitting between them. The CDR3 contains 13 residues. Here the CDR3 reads CASSFGESETQYF. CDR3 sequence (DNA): TGTGCCAGCAGTTTCGGGGAAAGCGAGACCCAGTACTTC.

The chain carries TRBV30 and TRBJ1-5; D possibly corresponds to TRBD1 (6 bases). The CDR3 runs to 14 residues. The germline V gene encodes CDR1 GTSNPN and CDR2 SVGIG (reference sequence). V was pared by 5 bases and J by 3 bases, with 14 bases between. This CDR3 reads CAWAQAGVNQPQHF. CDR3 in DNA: TGTGCCTGGGCCCAAGCAGGGGTCAATCAGCCCCAGCATTTT.

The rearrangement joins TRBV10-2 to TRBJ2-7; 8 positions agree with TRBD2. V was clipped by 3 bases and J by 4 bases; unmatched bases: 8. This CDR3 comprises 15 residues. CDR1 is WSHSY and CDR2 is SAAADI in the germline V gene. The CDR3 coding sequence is TGCGCCAGCAGTGACGGGGGGGCCGTAGGGTACGAGCAGTACTTC. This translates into CASSDGGAVGYEQYF.

Written as DNA, the CDR3 is TGTGCCAGCAGCTCCCACGGGGGAGAGGGTTCACCCCTCCACTTT. Translating gives CASSSHGGEGSPLHF. The chain joins TRBV9 to TRBJ1-6; perhaps TRBD1 as D (5 bases). V lost 4 bases to trimming and J lost 9 bases, with 17 bases between them. The CDR3 totals 15 residues. The V gene's germline CDR1 is SGDLS and CDR2 YYNGEE.

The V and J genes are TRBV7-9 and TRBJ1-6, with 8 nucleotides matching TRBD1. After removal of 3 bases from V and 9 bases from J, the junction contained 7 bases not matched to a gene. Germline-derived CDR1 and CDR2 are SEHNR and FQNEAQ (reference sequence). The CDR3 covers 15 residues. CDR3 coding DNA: TGTGCCAGCAGCTTTTCACAGGGGGGTATTTCACCCCTCCACTTT. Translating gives CASSFSQGGISPLHF.

CDR3 nucleotides: TGTGCCAGCAGTGAATTTTGGCAGGATGTCCAGTATTTT. Protein product: CASSEFWQDVQYF. The rearrangement uses TRBV6-1 and TRBJ2-3; D remains unclear. Germline CDR1 and CDR2: MNHNS and SASEGT. The V end was cut by 2 bases, the J end by 12 bases, with 15 bases between. The CDR3 extends over 13 amino acids.

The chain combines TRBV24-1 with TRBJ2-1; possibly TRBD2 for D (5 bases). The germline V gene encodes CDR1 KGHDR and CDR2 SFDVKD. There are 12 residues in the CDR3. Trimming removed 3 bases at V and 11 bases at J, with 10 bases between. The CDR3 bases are TGTGCCACCAGTGATGAGGGCCCAAAGCAGTTCTTC. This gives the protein CATSDEGPKQFF.

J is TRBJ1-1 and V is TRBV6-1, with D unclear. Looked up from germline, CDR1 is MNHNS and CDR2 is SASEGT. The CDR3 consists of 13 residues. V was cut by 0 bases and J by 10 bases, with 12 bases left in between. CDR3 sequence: CASSEARGWGAFF. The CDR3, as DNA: TGTGCCAGCAGTGAAGCGCGAGGGTGGGGAGCTTTCTTT.

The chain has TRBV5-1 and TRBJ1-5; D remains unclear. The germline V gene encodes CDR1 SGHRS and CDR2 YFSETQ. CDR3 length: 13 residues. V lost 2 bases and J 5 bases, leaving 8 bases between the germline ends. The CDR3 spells CASSLGRDQPQHF. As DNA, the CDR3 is TGCGCCAGCAGCTTAGGGAGGGATCAGCCCCAGCATTTT.